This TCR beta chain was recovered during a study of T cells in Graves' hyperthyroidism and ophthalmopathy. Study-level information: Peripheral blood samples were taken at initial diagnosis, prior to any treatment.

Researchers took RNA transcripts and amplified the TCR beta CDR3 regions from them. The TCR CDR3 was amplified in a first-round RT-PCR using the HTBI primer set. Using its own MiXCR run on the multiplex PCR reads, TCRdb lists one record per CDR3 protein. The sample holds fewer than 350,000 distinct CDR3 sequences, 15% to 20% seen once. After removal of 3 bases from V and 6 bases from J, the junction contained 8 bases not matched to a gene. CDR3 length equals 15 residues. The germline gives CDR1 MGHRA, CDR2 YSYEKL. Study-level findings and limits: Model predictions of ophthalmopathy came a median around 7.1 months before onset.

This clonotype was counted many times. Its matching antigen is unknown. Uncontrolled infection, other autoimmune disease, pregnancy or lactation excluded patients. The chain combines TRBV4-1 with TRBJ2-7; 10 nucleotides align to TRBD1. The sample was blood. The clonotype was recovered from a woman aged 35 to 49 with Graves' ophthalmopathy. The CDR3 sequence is CASSQPGTGDPEQYF. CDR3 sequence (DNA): TGCGCCAGCAGCCAGCCCGGGACAGGGGATCCCGAGCAGTACTTC.